This T cell receptor (beta chain) was retrieved from a study of memory CD8 T cells in hepatitis C reinfection. On the study more broadly: After reinfection, a couple of primary-infection resolvers became chronically infected. Overall study results and limits: Only four to six donors prevented definitive conclusions about public clonotypes.

The CDR3 totals 14 residues. V was clipped by 1 base and J by 4 bases, with 8 bases between them. Germline assignment: CDR1 SEHNR and CDR2 FQNEAQ (reference sequence). About this clone: The target antigen is unknown.

Method: immunoSEQ multiplex PCR; TCRdb's copy keeps in-frame clones and lacks some. Here the sample spans 50,000 or so clones, over 85% being singletons. Regarding time point: pre-reinfection, 55 to 20 weeks before reinfection detection. TCR sequencing was done directly ex vivo on sorted cells, without expansion in vitro. A couple of donors provided sorted CD3+ CD8+ CD45RO- naive CD8 T cells at all three reinfection time points. The V call is TRBV7-9, the J call TRBJ2-1, with a possible D match to TRBD2 (5 bases). The source of this sequence is a man aged 18 to 30 with hepatitis C virus infection. Specimen: naive CD8+ T cells sorted from blood. The CDR3 nucleotides read TGTGCCAGCAGCTTAGGAGGGTTGTACAATGAGCAGTTCTTC. Translated, it gives CASSLGGLYNEQFF.